The 22 T cell receptor beta chains listed next were all sequenced from one sample in a study of blood T cell repertoires in COVID-19. Generated by immunoSEQ multiplex PCR, the TCRdb table keeps only in-frame clones and is missing some. The profile covers about 300,000 clones, with approximately 83% appearing a single time and under 2.5% taken by the ten largest. The sample was PBMCs or T cells enriched from blood (not recorded which). The receptors originated from a man aged 25 to 40 who had recovered from COVID-19.

This clone was observed once. The genes are TRBV7-9 and TRBJ2-7, with D possibly TRBD2 on 5 matching bases. V dropped 2 bases and J dropped 6 bases, with 14 bases sitting between them. CDR1 and CDR2 from the germline V gene are SEHNR and FQNEAQ (reference sequence). The CDR3 consists of 14 residues. Here the CDR3 DNA reads TGTGCCAGCAGCTTAACGGGGTACTCCAGCGAGCAGTACTTC. Encoded protein: CASSLTGYSSEQYF.

V gene TRBV7-9 combines with J gene TRBJ1-1; D gene uncertain. Trimming took off 5 bases at V and 0 bases at J, with 10 bases between the two ends. The germline CDR1 and CDR2 sequences are SEHNR and FQNEAQ (reference sequence). The CDR3 is 14 amino acids. The CDR3 here is CASSPRYMNTEAFF. The CDR3 coding sequence is TGTGCCAGCAGCCCTAGATACATGAACACTGAAGCTTTCTTT.

CDR3 sequence: CSAVEYTQYF. The CDR3 bases are TGCAGTGCAGTCGAGTATACGCAGTATTTT. The rearrangement joins TRBV20-1 to TRBJ2-3; no clear D gene. Trimming shortened V by 6 bases and J by 7 bases, and 8 bases separated the two germline ends. This CDR3 region has 10 residues. Germline assignment: CDR1 DFQATT and CDR2 SNEGSKA (reference sequence).

This chain uses TRBV6-5 with TRBJ2-2; 8 bases are a match to TRBD2. Germline V gene lookup returns CDR1 MNHEY and CDR2 SVGAGI. V shed 5 bases and J 7 bases; nucleotides not matched to a gene: 6. The length of the CDR3 is 14 residues. Here the CDR3 reads CASSPPGGYGELFF. CDR3 DNA sequence: TGTGCCAGCAGTCCCCCGGGAGGGTACGGGGAGCTGTTTTTT.

This clone has only one observation. The chain couples TRBV7-2 to TRBJ1-4; tentative D call: TRBD1 (5 bases). The germline CDR1 and CDR2 sequences are SGHTA and FQGNSA. V was trimmed by 4 bases and J by 0 bases, leaving 12 bases between them. The CDR3 sequence is 16 residues long. The CDR3 nucleotides are TGTGCCAGCAGCTCAGGGACGGGGGCAACTAATGAAAAACTGTTTTTT. Protein product: CASSSGTGATNEKLFF.

This clone was counted between two and nine times. The chain is built from TRBV7-2 and TRBJ1-1; no firm D call. The CDR3 covers 14 residues. Trimming shortened V by 4 bases and J by 5 bases, and 14 bases separated the two germline ends. Germline loops: CDR1 SGHTA, CDR2 FQGNSA. The CDR3 DNA follows: TGTGCCAGCAGCTCTAAGGGAGGCAGAACTGAAGCTTTCTTT. The encoded protein is CASSSKGGRTEAFF.

This clone was counted a single time. The chain couples TRBV7-2 to TRBJ1-6; maybe TRBD1 (5 bases). CDR1 and CDR2 from the germline V gene are SGHTA and FQGNSA. The CDR3 loop spans 15 amino acids. Trimming took 1 base from V and 8 from J, leaving 12 bases between them. The CDR3 DNA sequence: TGTGCCAGCAGCTTAGTTGCAGGGTATGATTCACCCCTCCACTTT. It is translated as CASSLVAGYDSPLHF.

The genes are TRBV10-1 and TRBJ2-7; tentative D call: TRBD1 (6 bases). CDR3 length: 15 residues. With 6 bases removed from V and 0 bases from J, the gap between germline ends came to 15 bases. Germline CDR1 WNHNN, CDR2 SYGVQD (reference sequence). This CDR3 is CASRRGHRSSYEQYF. Written as DNA, the CDR3 is TGCGCCAGCAGGAGGGGACACCGGAGCTCCTACGAGCAGTACTTC.

The chain uses TRBV4-3 and TRBJ2-3; 9 bases are shared with TRBD1. V lost 4 bases, J lost 6 bases, and 8 bases stayed unmatched. This CDR3 comprises 15 residues. Germline CDR1 is LGHNA and CDR2 is YSLEER. The CDR3 region has the DNA TGCGCCAGCAGCCCCGGGACAGGGAGTGGGGATACGCAGTATTTT. Residues: CASSPGTGSGDTQYF.

CDR3 in amino acids: CASSPSGGAGDTQYF. DNA of the CDR3: TGTGCCAGCAGCCCTAGCGGGGGGGCGGGAGATACGCAGTATTTT. The chain employs TRBV7-3 and TRBJ2-3, with 12 positions matching TRBD2. V dropped 5 bases and J dropped 5; count of bases not matched to a gene: 5. The length of the CDR3 is 15 residues. In germline, CDR1 is SGHTA, CDR2 FQGTGA.

The CDR3 reads CASSRRQGSYEQYF. The CDR3 DNA sequence: TGCGCCAGCAGCCGCAGACAGGGTTCCTACGAGCAGTACTTC. V usage is TRBV5-1 and J usage is TRBJ2-7; TRBD1 agrees at 7 bases. After removal of 4 bases from V and 1 base from J, the junction contained 5 bases not matched to a gene. The V gene's germline CDR1 is SGHRS and CDR2 YFSETQ. CDR3 length: 14 residues.

CDR3: CSALAHNMNTEAFF. The CDR3 nucleotides are TGCAGCGCCCTTGCCCATAACATGAACACTGAAGCTTTCTTT. This rearrangement joins TRBV29-1 to TRBJ1-1; D is ambiguous. In germline, CDR1 is SQVTM, CDR2 ANQGSEA. The length of the CDR3 is 14 residues. V lost 7 bases and J lost 0, with 15 bases in between. Based on the CDR3 plus reference TRBV29-1 and TRBJ1-1, the full variable domain is SAVISQKPSRDICQRGTSLTIQCQVDSQVTMMFWYRQQPGQSLTLIATANQGSEATYESGFVIDKFPISRPNLTFSTLTVSNMSPEDSSIYLCSALAHNMNTEAFFGQGTRLTVV.

This clone showed up just once. The chain carries TRBV7-2 and TRBJ1-2; D unclear. Trimming cost V 1 base and J 3 bases, with 15 bases left between them. CDR3 length equals 16 residues. Germline loops: CDR1 SGHTA, CDR2 FQGNSA. CDR3 sequence reads: CASSLVVGQIDYGYTF. DNA of the CDR3: TGTGCCAGCAGCTTAGTGGTTGGGCAGATCGACTATGGCTACACCTTC.

The chain uses TRBV5-1 and TRBJ2-3; D perhaps matches TRBD2 (7 bases). CDR1 is SGHRS, CDR2 YFSETQ, per germline. The V and J ends lost 4 bases and 0 bases respectively, with 12 bases between them. CDR3 length: 15 residues. CDR3 protein: CASSPGGPSTDTQYF. DNA for the CDR3: TGCGCCAGCAGCCCCGGGGGGCCGAGCACAGATACGCAGTATTTT.

As to this clone: The sample carries other DNA sequences with the same CDR3. The V gene is TRBV2, the J gene TRBJ1-1; D may be TRBD1 (6 bases). The CDR3 runs 14 residues. The V end was cut by 1 base, the J end by 1 base, with 7 bases between. Germline CDR1 and CDR2: SNHLY and FYNNEI. CDR3 coding DNA: TGTGCCAGCAGTGAAGGGACAGCGAACACTGAAGCTTTCTTT. Protein sequence: CASSEGTANTEAFF.

V usage is TRBV7-8 and J usage is TRBJ1-2; D uncertain. Trimming shortened V by 5 bases and J by 5 bases, and 18 bases separated the two germline ends. Germline V gives CDR1 SGHVS, CDR2 FQNEAQ. This CDR3 spans 15 amino acids. This CDR3 reads CASSARQRQAYGYTF. The CDR3 DNA reads as TGTGCCAGCAGCGCCCGACAAAGGCAAGCATATGGCTACACCTTC.

The rearrangement links TRBV7-3 to TRBJ1-1; 8 bases align to TRBD1. The CDR3 consists of 13 residues. Germline V gene lookup returns CDR1 SGHTA and CDR2 FQGTGA. With 2 bases clipped from V and 10 bases from J, the junction kept 6 bases outside the gene matches. CDR3 protein: CASSLGSGGRAFF. Here the CDR3 DNA reads TGTGCCAGCAGCTTAGGTTCAGGGGGCAGAGCTTTCTTT.

This chain joins TRBV19 and TRBJ2-7, with a weak D call TRBD2 (5 bases). CDR1 is LNHDA and CDR2 is SQIVND in the germline V gene (reference sequence). This CDR3 has 12 residues. V was trimmed by 6 bases and J by 7 bases, leaving 13 bases between them. The CDR3 DNA reads TGTGCCAGTAGCAGGAACCCGGGGGAGCAGTACTTC. Translated, it gives CASSRNPGEQYF.

The table lists this clone with a count of one. The rearrangement joins TRBV7-8 to TRBJ1-2, with D tentatively TRBD1 (5 bases). With 2 bases removed from V and 4 bases from J, the gap between germline ends came to 14 bases. Per the germline V gene, CDR1 is SGHVS and CDR2 is FQNEAQ. The length of the CDR3 is 15 residues. The CDR3 nucleotides read TGTGCCAGCAGCTTACAATGGGGCAACGGCTATGGCTACACCTTC. The encoded protein is CASSLQWGNGYGYTF. Supplemented by reference TRBV7-8 and TRBJ1-2, the full variable domain reads GAGVSQSPRYKVAKRGQDVALRCDPISGHVSLFWYQQALGQGPEFLTYFQNEAQLDKSGLPSDRFFAERPEGSVSTLKIQRTQQEDSAVYLCASSLQWGNGYGYTFGSGTRLTVV.

This chain links TRBV10-3 with TRBJ1-1, with 7 positions matching TRBD1. The CDR3 has 13 amino acids. The germline CDR1 and CDR2 sequences are ENHRY and SYGVKD. The trim removed 11 bases at V and 1 base at J, leaving 7 bases unmatched. CDR3 amino acids: CAVTGQRNTEAFF. The CDR3 DNA reads as TGTGCCGTAACGGGACAGAGGAACACTGAAGCTTTCTTT.

The genes are TRBV11-2 and TRBJ1-3; TRBD1 aligns across 7 bases. CDR1 SGHAT and CDR2 FQNNGV come from the germline V gene. The CDR3 length is 15 residues. The V gene end was trimmed by 7 bases and the J gene end by 2 bases; junction bases not matched to a gene: 8. CDR3 nucleotide sequence: TGTGCCAGCACCGCGGACAGGCTAGCTGGAAACACCATATATTTT. Its protein product is CASTADRLAGNTIYF. Full variable domain (outside the CDR3, taken from reference TRBV11-2 and TRBJ1-3): EAGVAQSPRYKIIEKRQSVAFWCNPISGHATLYWYQQILGQGPKLLIQFQNNGVVDDSQLPKDRFSAERLKGVDSTLKIQPAKLEDSAVYLCASTADRLAGNTIYFGEGSWLTVV.

In the case of this clone: Just one base apart from a much larger clone, this may be a read error. The rearrangement links TRBV7-9 to TRBJ1-1, with D unclear. From germline, CDR1 is SEHNR and CDR2 FQNEAQ (reference sequence). Trimming left V 5 bases short and J 3 bases short, with 4 bases between. CDR3 length: 11 amino acids. CDR3 sequence reads: CASSPYTEAFF. The CDR3 DNA sequence: TGTGCCAGCAGCCCCTACACTGAAGCTTTCTTT.